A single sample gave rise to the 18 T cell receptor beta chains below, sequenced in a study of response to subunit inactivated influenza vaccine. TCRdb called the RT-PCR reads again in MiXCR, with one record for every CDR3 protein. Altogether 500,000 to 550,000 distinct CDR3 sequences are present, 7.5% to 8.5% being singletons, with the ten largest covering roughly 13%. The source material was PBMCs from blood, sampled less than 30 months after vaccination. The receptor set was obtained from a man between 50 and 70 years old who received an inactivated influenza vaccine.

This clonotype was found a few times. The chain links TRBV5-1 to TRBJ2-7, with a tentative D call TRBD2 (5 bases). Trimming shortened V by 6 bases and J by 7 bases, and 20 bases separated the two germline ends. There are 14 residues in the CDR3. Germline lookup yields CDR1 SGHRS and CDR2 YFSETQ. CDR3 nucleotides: TGCGCCAGCACCACTTCGGAGGTCCGAGGTGAGCAGTACTTC. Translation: CASTTSEVRGEQYF.

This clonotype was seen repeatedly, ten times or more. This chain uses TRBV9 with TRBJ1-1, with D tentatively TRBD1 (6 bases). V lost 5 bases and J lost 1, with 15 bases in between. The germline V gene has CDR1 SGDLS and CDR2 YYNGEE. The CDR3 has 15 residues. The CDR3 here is CASSARGAPNTEAFF. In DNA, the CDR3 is TGTGCCAGCAGTGCACGGGGGGCACCGAACACTGAAGCTTTCTTT. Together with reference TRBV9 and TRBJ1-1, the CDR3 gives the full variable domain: DSGVTQTPKHLITATGQRVTLRCSPRSGDLSVYWYQQSLDQGLQFLIQYYNGEERAKGNILERFSAQQFPDLHSELNLSSLELGDSALYFCASSARGAPNTEAFFGQGTRLTVV.

The CDR3 region is CASSFRTSGAHNEQFF. Written as DNA, the CDR3 is TGTGCCAGCAGTTTTCGGACTAGCGGGGCCCACAATGAGCAGTTCTTC. The V gene is TRBV27, the J gene TRBJ2-1, with 12 bases aligning to TRBD2. The germline V gene encodes CDR1 MNHEY and CDR2 SMNVEV (reference sequence). CDR3 size: 16 residues. V shed 3 bases and J 5 bases; nucleotides not matched to a gene: 5.

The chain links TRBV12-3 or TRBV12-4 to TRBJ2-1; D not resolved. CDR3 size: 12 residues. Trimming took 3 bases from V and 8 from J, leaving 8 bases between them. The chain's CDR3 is CASSFGLDEQFF. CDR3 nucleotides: TGTGCCAGCAGTTTTGGGTTGGATGAGCAGTTCTTC.

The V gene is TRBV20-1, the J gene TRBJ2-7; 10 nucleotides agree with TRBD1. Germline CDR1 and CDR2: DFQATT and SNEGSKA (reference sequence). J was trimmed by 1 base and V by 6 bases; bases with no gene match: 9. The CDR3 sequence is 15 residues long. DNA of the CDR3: TGCAGTGCCCCCGCGGCGGGACAGGGGTCCTACGAGCAGTACTTC. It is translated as CSAPAAGQGSYEQYF.

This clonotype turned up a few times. The CDR3 DNA reads as TGCAGCGTTGTGGTGCGGGAGCATGGCTACACCTTC. Translating gives CSVVVREHGYTF. This chain links TRBV29-1 with TRBJ1-2; no clear D gene. CDR1 and CDR2 (germline): SQVTM, ANQGSEA. CDR3 size: 12 residues. V was pared by 4 bases and J by 6 bases, with 12 bases between.

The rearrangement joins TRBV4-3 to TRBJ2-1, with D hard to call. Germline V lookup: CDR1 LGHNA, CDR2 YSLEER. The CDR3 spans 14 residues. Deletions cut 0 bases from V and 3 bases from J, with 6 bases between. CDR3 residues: CASSQETLYNEQFF. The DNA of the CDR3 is TGCGCCAGCAGCCAAGAAACCCTCTACAATGAGCAGTTCTTC.

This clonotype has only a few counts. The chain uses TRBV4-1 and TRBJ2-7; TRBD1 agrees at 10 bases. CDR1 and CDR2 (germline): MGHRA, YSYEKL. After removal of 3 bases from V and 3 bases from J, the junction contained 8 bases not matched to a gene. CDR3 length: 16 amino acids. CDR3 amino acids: CASSQRRQGALYEQYF. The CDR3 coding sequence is TGCGCCAGCAGCCAGCGACGACAGGGGGCCCTCTACGAGCAGTACTTC.

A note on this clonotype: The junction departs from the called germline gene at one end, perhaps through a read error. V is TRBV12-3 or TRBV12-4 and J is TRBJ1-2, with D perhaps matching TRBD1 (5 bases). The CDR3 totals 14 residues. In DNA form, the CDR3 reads TGTGTCAGCAGTTACCAAGACAGCCACCCGGGCTACACCTTC. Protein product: CVSSYQDSHPGYTF.

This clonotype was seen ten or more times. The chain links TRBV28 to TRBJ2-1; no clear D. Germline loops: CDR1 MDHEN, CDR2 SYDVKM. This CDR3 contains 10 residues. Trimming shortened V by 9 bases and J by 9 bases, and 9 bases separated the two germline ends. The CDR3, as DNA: TGTGCCAGTGGTTCCGTTGAGCAGTTCTTC. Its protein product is CASGSVEQFF.

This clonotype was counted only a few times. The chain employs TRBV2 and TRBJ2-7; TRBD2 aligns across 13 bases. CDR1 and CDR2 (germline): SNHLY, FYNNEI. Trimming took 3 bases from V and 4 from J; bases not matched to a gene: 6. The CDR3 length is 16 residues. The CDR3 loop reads CASSDRTSGGRYEQYF. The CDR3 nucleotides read TGTGCCAGCAGTGACAGGACTAGCGGGGGAAGGTACGAGCAGTACTTC.

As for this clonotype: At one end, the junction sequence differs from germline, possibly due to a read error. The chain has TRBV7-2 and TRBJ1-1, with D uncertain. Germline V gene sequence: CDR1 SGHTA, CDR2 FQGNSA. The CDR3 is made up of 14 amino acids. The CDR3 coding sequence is TGTGCCAGCAACTTATACCCGGATAGCACTGAAGCTTTCTTT. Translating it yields CASNLYPDSTEAFF.

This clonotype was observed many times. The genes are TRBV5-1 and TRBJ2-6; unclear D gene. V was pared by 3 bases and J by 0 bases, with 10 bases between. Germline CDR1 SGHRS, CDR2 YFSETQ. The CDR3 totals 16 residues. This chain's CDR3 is CASSSGRTSGANVLTF. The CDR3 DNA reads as TGCGCCAGCAGCTCCGGACGGACCTCTGGGGCCAACGTCCTGACTTTC.

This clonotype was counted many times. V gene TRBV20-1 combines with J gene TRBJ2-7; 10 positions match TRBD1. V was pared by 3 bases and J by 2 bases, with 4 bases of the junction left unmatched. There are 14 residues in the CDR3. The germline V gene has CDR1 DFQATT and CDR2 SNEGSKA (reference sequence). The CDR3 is CSASFGTGAYEQYF. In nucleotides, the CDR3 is TGCAGTGCTAGCTTCGGGACAGGGGCCTACGAGCAGTACTTC.

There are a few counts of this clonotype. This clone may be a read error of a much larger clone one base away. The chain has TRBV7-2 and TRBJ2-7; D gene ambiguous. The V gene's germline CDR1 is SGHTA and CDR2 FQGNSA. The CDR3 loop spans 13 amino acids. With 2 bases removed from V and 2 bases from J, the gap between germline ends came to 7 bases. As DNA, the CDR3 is TGTGCCAGCAGCTTAAGGGTGACCTACGAGCAGTACTTC. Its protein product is CASSLRVTYEQYF.

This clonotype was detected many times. The CDR3 DNA reads TGTGCCAGCATCGGGACTGGGGTCTACTTC. Protein sequence: CASIGTGVYF. The V gene is TRBV2, the J gene TRBJ2-7; perhaps TRBD2 as D (6 bases). Trimming took 7 bases from V and 13 from J, leaving 14 bases between them. CDR1 and CDR2 from the germline V gene are SNHLY and FYNNEI. The CDR3 is 10 residues long.

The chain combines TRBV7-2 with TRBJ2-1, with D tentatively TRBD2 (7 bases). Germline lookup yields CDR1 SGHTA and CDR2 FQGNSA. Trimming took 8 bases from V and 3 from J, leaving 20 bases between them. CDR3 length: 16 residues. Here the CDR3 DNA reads TGTGCCAGCTATGGGGGGGGCGGGCTCTTCTACAATGAGCAGTTCTTC. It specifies CASYGGGGLFYNEQFF.

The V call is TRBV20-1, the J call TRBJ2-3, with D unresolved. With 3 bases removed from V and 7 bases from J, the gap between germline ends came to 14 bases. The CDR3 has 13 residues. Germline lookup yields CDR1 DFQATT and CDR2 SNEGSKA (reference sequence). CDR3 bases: TGCAGTGCTAGGGACCCCGTAGTGAATACGCAGTATTTT. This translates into CSARDPVVNTQYF.